The present T cell receptor (beta chain) was sequenced within a study of PD-L1 blockade in urothelial cancer. Study-wide results and limits: Below-median pretreatment blood TCR clonality was associated with improved progression-free and overall survival.

This CDR3 has 16 amino acids. The V segment lost 3 bases and the J segment 1 base; nucleotides outside the gene matches: 7. Germline V gene data show CDR1 as LNHDA and CDR2 as SQIVND (reference sequence). Added to each PCR by spiking were synthetic TCR analog templates. Sequencing used immunoSEQ multiplex PCR; TCRdb keeps in-frame clones, though not all of them. Of 83,000 or so clones in the sample, over 80% were seen once. As to time point: peripheral blood 6 weeks after treatment start. Worth noting for this clone: What it binds is unknown.

The rearrangement uses TRBV19 and TRBJ2-3, with 7 positions matching TRBD1. The clonotype was recovered from a man between 70 and 80 years old with urothelial cancer. The sequencing here drew on PBMCs, taken around atezolizumab (anti-PD-L1) treatment. The CDR3 is CASSMAQGKGTDTQYF. Written as DNA, the CDR3 is TGTGCCAGTAGTATGGCACAGGGGAAAGGCACAGATACGCAGTATTTT.